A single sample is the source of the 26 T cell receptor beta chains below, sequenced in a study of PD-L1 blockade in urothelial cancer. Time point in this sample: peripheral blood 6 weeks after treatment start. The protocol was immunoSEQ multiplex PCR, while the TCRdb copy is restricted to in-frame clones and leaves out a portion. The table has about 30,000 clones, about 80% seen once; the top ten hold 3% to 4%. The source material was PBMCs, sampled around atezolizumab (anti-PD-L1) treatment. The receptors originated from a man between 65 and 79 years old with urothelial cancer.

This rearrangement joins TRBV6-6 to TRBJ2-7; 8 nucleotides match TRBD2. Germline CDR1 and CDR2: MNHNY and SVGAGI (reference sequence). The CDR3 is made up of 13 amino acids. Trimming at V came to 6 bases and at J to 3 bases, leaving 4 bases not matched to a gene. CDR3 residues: CASSPGGGYEQYF. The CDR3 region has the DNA TGTGCCAGCAGCCCCGGGGGGGGCTACGAGCAGTACTTC.

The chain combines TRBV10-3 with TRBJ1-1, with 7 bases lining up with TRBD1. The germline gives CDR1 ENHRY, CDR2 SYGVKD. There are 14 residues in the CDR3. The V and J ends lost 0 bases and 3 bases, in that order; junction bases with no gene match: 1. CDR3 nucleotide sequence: TGTGCCATCAGTGAGTCCAGGGGGGACACTGAAGCTTTCTTT. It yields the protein CAISESRGDTEAFF.

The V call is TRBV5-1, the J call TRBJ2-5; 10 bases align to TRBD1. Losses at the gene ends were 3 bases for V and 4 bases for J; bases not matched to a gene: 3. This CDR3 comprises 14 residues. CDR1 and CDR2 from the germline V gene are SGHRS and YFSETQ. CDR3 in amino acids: CASSYGQGGETQYF. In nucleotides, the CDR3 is TGCGCCAGCAGCTATGGACAGGGGGGAGAGACCCAGTACTTC.

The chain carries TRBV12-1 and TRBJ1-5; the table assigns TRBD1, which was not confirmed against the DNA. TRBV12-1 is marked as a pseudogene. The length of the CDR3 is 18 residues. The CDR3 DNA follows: TGTGCCAGCAGCTTGGGGACAGGGGGTCCTTGGAGCAATCAGCCCCAGCATTTT. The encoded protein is CASSLGTGGPWSNQPQHF.

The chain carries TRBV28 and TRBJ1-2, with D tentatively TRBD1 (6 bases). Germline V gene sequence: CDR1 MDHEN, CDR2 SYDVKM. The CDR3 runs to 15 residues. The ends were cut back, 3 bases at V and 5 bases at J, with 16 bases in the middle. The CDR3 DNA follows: TGTGCCAGCAGTTTTTTGGGGGGGGCGCGGTATGGCTACACCTTC. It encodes CASSFLGGARYGYTF.

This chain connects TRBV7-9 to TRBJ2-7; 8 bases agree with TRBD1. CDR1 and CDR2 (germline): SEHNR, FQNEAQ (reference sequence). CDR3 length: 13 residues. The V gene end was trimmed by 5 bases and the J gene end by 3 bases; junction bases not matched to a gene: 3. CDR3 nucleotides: TGTGCCAGCAGCCTACAGGGGGACTACGAGCAGTACTTC. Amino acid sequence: CASSLQGDYEQYF.

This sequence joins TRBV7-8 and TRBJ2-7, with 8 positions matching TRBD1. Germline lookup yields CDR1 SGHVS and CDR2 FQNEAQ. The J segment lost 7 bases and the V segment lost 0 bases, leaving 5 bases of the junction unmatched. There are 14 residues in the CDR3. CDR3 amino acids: CASSLAGQEGEQYF. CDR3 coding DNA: TGTGCCAGCAGCTTAGCGGGACAGGAAGGGGAGCAGTACTTC.

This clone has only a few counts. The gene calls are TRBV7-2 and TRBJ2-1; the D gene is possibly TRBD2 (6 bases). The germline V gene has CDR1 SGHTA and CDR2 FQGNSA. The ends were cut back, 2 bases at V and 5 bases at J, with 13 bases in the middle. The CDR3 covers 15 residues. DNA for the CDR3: TGTGCCAGCAGCTTACTGTGGGGGAGGAACAATGAGCAGTTCTTC. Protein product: CASSLLWGRNNEQFF.

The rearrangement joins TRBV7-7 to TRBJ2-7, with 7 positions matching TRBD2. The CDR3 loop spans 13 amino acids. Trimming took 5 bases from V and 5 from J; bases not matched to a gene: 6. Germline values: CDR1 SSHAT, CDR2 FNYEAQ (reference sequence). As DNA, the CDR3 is TGTGCCAGCAGCGTTACTAGCGACCACGAGCAGTACTTC. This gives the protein CASSVTSDHEQYF.

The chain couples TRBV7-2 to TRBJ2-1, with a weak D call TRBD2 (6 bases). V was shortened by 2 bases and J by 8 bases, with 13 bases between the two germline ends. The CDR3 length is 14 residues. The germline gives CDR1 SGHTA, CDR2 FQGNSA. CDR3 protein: CASSLRLDSDEQFF. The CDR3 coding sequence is TGTGCCAGCAGCTTACGACTAGATAGCGATGAGCAGTTCTTC.

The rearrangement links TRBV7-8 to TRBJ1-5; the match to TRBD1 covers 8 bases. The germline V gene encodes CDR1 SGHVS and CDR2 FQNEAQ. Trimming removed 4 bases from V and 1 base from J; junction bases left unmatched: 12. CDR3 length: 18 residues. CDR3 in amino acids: CASSSDRGTSISNQPQHF. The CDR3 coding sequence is TGTGCCAGCAGCTCAGACAGGGGAACGAGTATAAGCAATCAGCCCCAGCATTTT.

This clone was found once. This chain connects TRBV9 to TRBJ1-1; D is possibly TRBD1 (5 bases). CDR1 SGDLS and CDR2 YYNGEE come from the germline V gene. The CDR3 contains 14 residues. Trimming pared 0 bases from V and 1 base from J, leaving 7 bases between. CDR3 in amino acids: CASSVGGWNTEAFF. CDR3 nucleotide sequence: TGTGCCAGCAGCGTAGGGGGCTGGAACACTGAAGCTTTCTTT.

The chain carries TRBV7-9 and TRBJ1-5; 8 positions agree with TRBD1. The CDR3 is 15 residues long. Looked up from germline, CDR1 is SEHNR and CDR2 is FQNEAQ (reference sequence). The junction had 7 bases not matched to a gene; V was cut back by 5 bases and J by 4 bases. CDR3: CASSKGQGGNQPQHF. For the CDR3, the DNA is TGTGCCAGCAGCAAAGGACAGGGCGGTAATCAGCCCCAGCATTTT.

CDR3 nucleotides: TGTGCCAGCAGCCCGGGGGGGGAGGGGACTGAAGCTTTCTTT. This gives the protein CASSPGGEGTEAFF. This rearrangement joins TRBV7-3 to TRBJ1-1, with D possibly matching TRBD1 (5 bases). The CDR3 extends over 14 amino acids. The ends were cut back, 5 bases at V and 5 bases at J, with 15 bases in the middle. The germline V gene has CDR1 SGHTA and CDR2 FQGTGA.

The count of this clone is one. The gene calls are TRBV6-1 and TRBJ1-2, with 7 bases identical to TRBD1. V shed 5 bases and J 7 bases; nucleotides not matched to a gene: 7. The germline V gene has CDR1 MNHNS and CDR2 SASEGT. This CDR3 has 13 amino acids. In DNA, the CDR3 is TGTGCCAGCAGTCCGAACAGGGGTGGTGGCTACACCTTC. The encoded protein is CASSPNRGGGYTF.

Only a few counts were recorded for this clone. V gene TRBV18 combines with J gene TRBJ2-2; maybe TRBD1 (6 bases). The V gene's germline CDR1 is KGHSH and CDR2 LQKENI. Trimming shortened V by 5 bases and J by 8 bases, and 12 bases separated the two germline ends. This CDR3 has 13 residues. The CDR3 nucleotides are TGTGCCAGCTCAAAGGACAGCGAAGGGGAGCTGTTTTTT. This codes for CASSKDSEGELFF.

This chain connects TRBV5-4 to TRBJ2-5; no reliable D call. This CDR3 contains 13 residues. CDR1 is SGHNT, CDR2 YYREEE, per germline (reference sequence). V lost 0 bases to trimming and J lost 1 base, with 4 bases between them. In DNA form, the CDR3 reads TGTGCCAGCAGCTTGGCCAGCCAAGAGACCCAGTACTTC. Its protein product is CASSLASQETQYF.

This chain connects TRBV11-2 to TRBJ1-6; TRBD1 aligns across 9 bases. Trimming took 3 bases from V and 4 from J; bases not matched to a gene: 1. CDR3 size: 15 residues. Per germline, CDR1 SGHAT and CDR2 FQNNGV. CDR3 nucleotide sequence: TGTGCCAGCAGCTTGGACAGGGGATATAATTCACCCCTCCACTTT. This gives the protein CASSLDRGYNSPLHF. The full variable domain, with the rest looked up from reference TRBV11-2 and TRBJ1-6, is EAGVAQSPRYKIIEKRQSVAFWCNPISGHATLYWYQQILGQGPKLLIQFQNNGVVDDSQLPKDRFSAERLKGVDSTLKIQPAKLEDSAVYLCASSLDRGYNSPLHFGNGTRLTVT.

The CDR3 DNA sequence: TGCGCCAGCAGCCTAAGAGGGGCAGCGGGGGATACGCAGTATTTT. It translates to CASSLRGAAGDTQYF. V usage is TRBV4-1 and J usage is TRBJ2-3; 7 positions match TRBD2. The CDR3 spans 15 residues. Losses at the gene ends were 4 bases for V and 6 bases for J; bases not matched to a gene: 10. Germline lookup yields CDR1 MGHRA and CDR2 YSYEKL.

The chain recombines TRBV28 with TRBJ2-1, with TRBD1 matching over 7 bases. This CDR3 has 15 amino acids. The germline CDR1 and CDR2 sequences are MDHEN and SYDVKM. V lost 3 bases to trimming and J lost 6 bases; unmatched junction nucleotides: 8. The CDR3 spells CASSFNRGRANEQFF. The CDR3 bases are TGTGCCAGCAGTTTTAACAGGGGAAGAGCCAATGAGCAGTTCTTC. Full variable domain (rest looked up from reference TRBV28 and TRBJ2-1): DVKVTQSSRYLVKRTGEKVFLECVQDMDHENMFWYRQDPGLGLRLIYFSYDVKMKEKGDIPEGYSVSREKKERFSLILESASTNQTSMYLCASSFNRGRANEQFFGPGTRLTVL.

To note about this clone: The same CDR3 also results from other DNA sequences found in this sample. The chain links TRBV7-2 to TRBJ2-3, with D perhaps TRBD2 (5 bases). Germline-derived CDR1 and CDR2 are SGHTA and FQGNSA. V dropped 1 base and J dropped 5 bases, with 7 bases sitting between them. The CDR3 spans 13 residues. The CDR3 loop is CASSLVGGDTQYF. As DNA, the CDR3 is TGTGCCAGCAGCTTAGTAGGAGGAGATACGCAGTATTTT. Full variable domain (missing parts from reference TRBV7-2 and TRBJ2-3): GAGVSQSPSNKVTEKGKDVELRCDPISGHTALYWYRQSLGQGLEFLIYFQGNSAPDKSGLPSDRFSAERTGGSVSTLTIQRTQQEDSAVYLCASSLVGGDTQYFGPGTRLTVL.

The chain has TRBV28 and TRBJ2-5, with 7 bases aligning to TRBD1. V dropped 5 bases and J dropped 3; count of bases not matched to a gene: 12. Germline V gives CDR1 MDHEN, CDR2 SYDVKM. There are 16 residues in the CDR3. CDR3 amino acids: CASSPPRGFGEETQYF. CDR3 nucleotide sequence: TGTGCCAGCAGTCCCCCCAGGGGGTTTGGGGAAGAGACCCAGTACTTC.

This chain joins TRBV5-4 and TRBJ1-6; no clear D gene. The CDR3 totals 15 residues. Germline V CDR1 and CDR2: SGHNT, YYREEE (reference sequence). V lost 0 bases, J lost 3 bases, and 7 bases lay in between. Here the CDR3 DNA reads TGTGCCAGCAGCTTGGCCGCGGACTATAATTCACCCCTCCACTTT. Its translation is CASSLAADYNSPLHF.

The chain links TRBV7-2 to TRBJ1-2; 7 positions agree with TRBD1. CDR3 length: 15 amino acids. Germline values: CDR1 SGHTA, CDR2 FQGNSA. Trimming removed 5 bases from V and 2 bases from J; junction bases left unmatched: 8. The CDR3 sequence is CASSVPGQRNYGYTF. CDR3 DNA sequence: TGTGCCAGCAGCGTCCCGGGACAGAGGAACTATGGCTACACCTTC.

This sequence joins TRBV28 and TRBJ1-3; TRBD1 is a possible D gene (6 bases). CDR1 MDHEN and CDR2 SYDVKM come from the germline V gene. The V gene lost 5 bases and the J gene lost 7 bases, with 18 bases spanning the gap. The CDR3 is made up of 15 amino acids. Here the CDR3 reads CASSRTVGLGNTIYF. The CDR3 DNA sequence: TGTGCCAGCAGTCGGACAGTGGGGTTGGGGAACACCATATATTTT.

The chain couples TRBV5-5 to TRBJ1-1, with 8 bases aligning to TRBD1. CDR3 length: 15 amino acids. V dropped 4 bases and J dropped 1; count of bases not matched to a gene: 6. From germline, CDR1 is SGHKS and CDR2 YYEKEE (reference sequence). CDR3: CASSLRTGTNTEAFF. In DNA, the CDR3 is TGTGCCAGCAGCCTCCGGACAGGGACGAACACTGAAGCTTTCTTT.